A selection of T cell receptor beta chains follows, all from one sample in a study of post-analysis software for immune sequencing data. Each CDR3 protein gets one entry after TCRdb re-called the PCR reads with MiXCR. The sample has roughly 620,000 distinct CDR3 sequences, about 40% seen once. What was sequenced was blood. Receptors were obtained from a girl between 10 and 17 years old with multiple sclerosis. Each CDR3 is given with its conserved first and last residue. A D gene is named only where the DNA matches it firmly. The size of a clone is reported for some rows only, either as once, few or many, or as a class for expanded clones.

cdr3_length	clone_size	v_call	j_call	d_call	cdr3_nt	cdr3_aa
14	NA	TRBV10-3	TRBJ2-3	NA	TGTGCCATCAGTAACCAGGGGGAGGGAGATACGCAGTATTTT	CAISNQGEGDTQYF
13	NA	TRBV5-1	TRBJ1-2	NA	TGCGCCAGCAGCACGGACACCCAAGGGCCTGACACCTTC	CASSTDTQGPDTF
15	NA	TRBV6-1	TRBJ1-2	TRBD1	TGTGCCAGCAGTGAAGAAGATACAGGGGTTTATGGCTACACCTTC	CASSEEDTGVYGYTF
12	NA	TRBV12-3/TRBV12-4	TRBJ2-1	NA	TGTGCCAGCAGTTTCATCGGGAGCCATCTGTTCTTC	CASSFIGSHLFF
12	NA	TRBV20-1	TRBJ2-7	NA	TGCAGTGCAGGGGAGTTTTTCTACGAGCAGTACTTC	CSAGEFFYEQYF
18	few	TRBV24-1	TRBJ2-3	TRBD2	TGTGCCACCAGTGAGCCCGGGACTAGGGAGGTCCCGCCAGATACGCAGTATTTT	CATSEPGTREVPPDTQYF
18	once	TRBV3-1	TRBJ2-3	NA	TGTGCCAGCAGCCAACATACAGGGGAGGGGTCTAGCACAGATACGCAGTATTTT	CASSQHTGEGSSTDTQYF
14	many	TRBV9	TRBJ1-2	TRBD1	TGTGCCAGCAGCGCCGGGACAGACAACTATGGCTACACCTTC	CASSAGTDNYGYTF
14	few	TRBV24-1	TRBJ2-5	NA	TGTGCCACCAGTTTAAGAGGGGGGGAAGAGACCCAGTACTTC	CATSLRGGEETQYF
15	few	TRBV7-3	TRBJ2-6	NA	TGTGCCAGCAGCTTCCCACAAGCTGGGGCCAACGTCCTGACTTTC	CASSFPQAGANVLTF
16	NA	TRBV12-3/TRBV12-4	TRBJ2-3	TRBD2	TGTGCCAGCAGTCGCGCCCCCGGGGAGGGTGGCGATACGCAGTATTTT	CASSRAPGEGGDTQYF
14	NA	TRBV7-2	TRBJ1-5	TRBD1	TGTGCCAGCAGCTACAGGGGTGGCAATCAGCCCCAGCATTTT	CASSYRGGNQPQHF
12	few	TRBV12-3/TRBV12-4	TRBJ2-5	NA	TGTGCCAGCAGGCTGACGGGGGAGACCCAGTACTTC	CASRLTGETQYF
18	NA	TRBV11-2	TRBJ2-7	NA	TGTGCCAGCAGCTATACTTCCGGGACGTCGTATTTCCCCTACGAGCAGTACTTC	CASSYTSGTSYFPYEQYF
13	NA	TRBV29-1	TRBJ2-5	NA	TGCAGCGTCGAGTGGGCAGAGCAAGAGACCCAGTACTTC	CSVEWAEQETQYF
14	NA	TRBV20-1	TRBJ1-6	NA	TGCAGTGCTAGTAGGTCAGGAGGAAATTCACCCCTCCACTTT	CSASRSGGNSPLHF
16	many	TRBV15	TRBJ1-2	TRBD1	TGTGCCACCAGCAGAGATCCCGGACAGGGCTCTTATGGCTACACCTTC	CATSRDPGQGSYGYTF
14	few	TRBV7-2	TRBJ2-5	NA	TGTGCCAGCAGCTTACTGGGGGGAGAAGAGACCCAGTACTTC	CASSLLGGEETQYF
16	few	TRBV20-1	TRBJ1-1	NA	TGCAGTGCTAGAGATCCGGGGGGCATTGGCAACACTGAAGCTTTCTTT	CSARDPGGIGNTEAFF
17	once	TRBV4-2	TRBJ2-5	TRBD2	TGTGCCAGCAGCCCTAGGACTAGCGGGGATGGGTGGGAGACCCAGTACTTC	CASSPRTSGDGWETQYF
14	NA	TRBV7-9	TRBJ1-4	NA	TGTGCCAGCAGTCTTCTTAAGGTGGACGAAAAACTGTTTTTT	CASSLLKVDEKLFF
13	NA	TRBV29-1	TRBJ1-2	NA	TGCAGCGTTGAAGAGGACACCTACTATGGCTACACCTTC	CSVEEDTYYGYTF
15	few	TRBV5-1	TRBJ2-1	TRBD2	TGCGCCAGCAGCTCTATAGGGACTAGCTACAATGAGCAGTTCTTC	CASSSIGTSYNEQFF
14	NA	TRBV29-1	TRBJ2-4	TRBD2	TGCAGCGCCAGCCCGCATGAAAGGGGAGGGCCAGAGTACTTC	CSASPHERGGPEYF
12	NA	TRBV24-1	TRBJ2-5	NA	TGTGCCACCAGTTTCAGGGGCAATGAGCAGTACTTC	CATSFRGNEQYF
16	NA	TRBV4-1	TRBJ2-7	NA	TGCGCCAGCAGCCAGGATTATCCTCAGGGGTCCTACGAGCAGTACTTC	CASSQDYPQGSYEQYF
14	NA	TRBV6-1	TRBJ1-2	TRBD1	TGTGCCAGCAATCGGGACAGACTTAACTATGGCTACACCTTC	CASNRDRLNYGYTF
14	NA	TRBV12-3/TRBV12-4	TRBJ2-1	TRBD2	TGTGCCAGCAGTTTGGGACTAGCCTCGGGTGAGCAGTTCTTC	CASSLGLASGEQFF
12	few	TRBV7-2	TRBJ1-2	NA	TGTGCCAGCAGCTTGGGGCGGGGCTTTTACACCTTC	CASSLGRGFYTF
15	NA	TRBV27	TRBJ2-5	TRBD2	TGTGCCAGCAGTAACCCGGGACTAGCGGTGGAGACCCAGTACTTC	CASSNPGLAVETQYF
19	NA	TRBV6-5	TRBJ2-1	TRBD2	TGTGCCAGCAGTTACTCGATTCCGACTAGCGGGGGGGCCGGGAATGAGCAGTTCTTC	CASSYSIPTSGGAGNEQFF
14	few	TRBV20-1	TRBJ2-7	NA	TGCAGTGCTGGGGCCGGGACCCACTCCTACGAGCAGTACTTC	CSAGAGTHSYEQYF
14	NA	TRBV6-6	TRBJ1-5	NA	TGTGCCAGCAGTTACGAGACCAGCAATCGGCCCCAGCATTTT	CASSYETSNRPQHF
16	once	TRBV4-2	TRBJ1-1	NA	TGTGCCAGCAGCCCATCCGGTCGAAATGTGAACACTGAAGCTTTCTTT	CASSPSGRNVNTEAFF